This record concerns one TCR beta chain sequence. This sample was taken from a study of blood T cell repertoires in COVID-19. Measured with immunoSEQ multiplex PCR; TCRdb has only the in-frame clones, and not every one. The profile shows under 95,000 clones, about 86% of them singletons. The clonotype was recovered from a woman at least 80 years old with acute or convalescent COVID-19. Sequenced material: peripheral blood.

In DNA, the CDR3 is TGCAGCTTGACTAGCGGGGGGGATACAGATACGCAGTATTTT. Translating gives CSLTSGGDTDTQYF. This chain connects TRBV29-1 to TRBJ2-3; 14 nucleotides agree with TRBD2. The germline CDR1 and CDR2 sequences are SQVTM and ANQGSEA. The CDR3 extends over 14 amino acids. J was trimmed by 3 bases and V by 8 bases; bases with no gene match: 4.